This record looks at one TCR beta chain sequence and its context. Its antigen is currently unknown. One junction end does not reproduce the germline sequence, and a read error may be involved. The CDR3 loop spans 14 amino acids. Germline CDR1 and CDR2: LNHDA and SQIVND (reference sequence). The sample belongs to a study of tumor and adjacent non-tumor tissue in lung cancer. Study-level background: The cohort had around eleven adenocarcinoma, a couple of squamous cell and 1 small cell patients. Regarding the study as a whole: Normal lung showed higher cumulative top 100 clone frequency than tumor. Tumor tissue had significantly higher TCR diversity than normal lung.

The library came from three nested PCR rounds adapted from ARM-PCR protocols. TCRdb reanalysed the multiplex PCR reads using MiXCR and keeps one entry per CDR3 protein. Here the sample spans fewer than 120,000 distinct CDR3 sequences, 84% being singletons. The template was RNA from unsorted bulk tissue. Newly diagnosed lung cancer patients had thoracic surgery in China, August–November 2014, without prior chemotherapy. Sample: lung tumor tissue. The TCR was taken from a man in his 70s with non-small cell lung cancer. The chain carries TRBV19 and TRBJ2-2, with a weak D call TRBD1 (5 bases). The CDR3 DNA sequence: TGTGCCAGTATGGGGCAACCGAACACCAGGGAGCTGTTTTTT. It codes for CASMGQPNTRELFF. The variable domain in full, with the rest retrieved from reference TRBV19 and TRBJ2-2, is DGGITQSPKYLFRKEGQNVTLSCEQNLNHDAMYWYRQDPGQGLRLIYYSQIVNDFQKGDIAEGYSVSREKKESFPLTVTSAQKNPTAFYLCASMGQPNTRELFFGEGSRLTVL.